This T cell receptor beta chain was obtained from a study of technical replicates of blood from a few donors (TCRdb year 2017). Per the germline V gene, KGHSH is the CDR1 and LQKENI is the CDR2. Trimming removed 6 bases from V and 2 bases from J; the gene matches leave 9 bases unexplained. Its CDR3 holds 15 amino acids, cysteine through phenylalanine. Only the CDR3 DNA is retained, 45 bases long and in frame from the first base. Concerning this clone: This clone's antigen is unknown. Per-base quality was not reported, and no clone a single base away is much larger than it.

The library was produced with the immunoSEQ multiplex PCR assay. TCRdb re-hosts the immuneACCESS table, in-frame sequences only. Its copies lack some clones; in the studies checked, an unresolved V gene accounts for under half of them, and the cause for the rest is not known. This sample holds tens of thousands of clones; over 85% were observed only once. The leading ten clones occupy 0.41% of the sample. Sequencing was performed on T cells isolated from PBMCs. The chain uses TRBV18 and TRBJ2-5; 7 nucleotides in the junction match TRBD1. The clonotype comes from a human donor in good health. The bases are TGTGCCAGCTCCCCGACTGGGACAGTGCAAGAGACCCAGTACTTC. It is translated as CASSPTGTVQETQYF.